This T cell receptor beta chain was sequenced in a study of T cells of healthy individuals. V dropped 4 bases and J dropped 4 bases, with 18 bases sitting between them. CDR1 is SGDLS, CDR2 YYNGEE, per germline. This CDR3 has 16 amino acids. TCRdb used MiXCR to reprocess the 5' RACE reads, holding one entry per CDR3 protein. Found here are around 80,000 distinct CDR3 sequences, about 5.5% of them singletons; the top ten hold around 8%. The sequence was collected from a female donor in good health. The J gene is TRBJ1-3, the V gene TRBV9, with D tentatively TRBD1 (6 bases). CDR3 protein: CASSHDGQGSGNTIYF. Written as DNA, the CDR3 is TGTGCCAGCAGCCACGACGGGCAGGGGTCGGGAAACACCATATATTTT.